This entry lists 2 T cell receptor beta chains sequenced from one sample in a study of OX40 agonist ivuxolimab in advanced cancers. The method was immunoSEQ multiplex PCR; TCRdb's version includes in-frame clones alone and lacks a portion of them. The repertoire holds 80,000 or so clones, with 90% as singletons. The input for sequencing was CD4+ or CD8+ T cells sorted from blood, taken in a trial of the OX40 agonist ivuxolimab. These TCRs come from an adult with an advanced solid tumor such as melanoma, head and neck, liver or kidney cancer.

The rearrangement uses TRBV5-1 and TRBJ2-7, with D unclear. Per germline, CDR1 SGHRS and CDR2 YFSETQ. Trimming took off 4 bases at V and 1 base at J, with 15 bases between the two ends. The CDR3 is 15 residues long. The CDR3 reads CASSTNSLTSYEQYF. In DNA form, the CDR3 reads TGCGCCAGCAGCACCAACAGCTTAACTTCCTACGAGCAGTACTTC.

The chain joins TRBV7-9 to TRBJ1-3, with D hard to call. V shed 8 bases and J shed 0 bases, with 2 bases lying between them. The CDR3 loop spans 11 amino acids. Germline-derived CDR1 and CDR2 are SEHNR and FQNEAQ (reference sequence). The CDR3: CASFSGNTIYF. Written as DNA, the CDR3 is TGTGCCAGCTTCTCTGGAAACACCATATATTTT.